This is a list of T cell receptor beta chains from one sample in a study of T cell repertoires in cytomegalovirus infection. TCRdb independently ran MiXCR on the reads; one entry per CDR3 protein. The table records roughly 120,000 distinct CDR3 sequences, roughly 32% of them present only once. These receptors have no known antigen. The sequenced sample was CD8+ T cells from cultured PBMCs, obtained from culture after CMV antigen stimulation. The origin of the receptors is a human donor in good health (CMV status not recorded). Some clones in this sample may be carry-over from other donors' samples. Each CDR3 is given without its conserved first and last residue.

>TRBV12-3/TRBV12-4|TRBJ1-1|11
ASSLYGNTEAF
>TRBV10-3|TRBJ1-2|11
AITSPAKNGYT
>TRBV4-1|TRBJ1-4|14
ASSQEVPGGDEKLF
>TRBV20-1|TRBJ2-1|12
SASEKGLNNEQF
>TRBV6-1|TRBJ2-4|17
ASSEGPPDGRQAKNIQY
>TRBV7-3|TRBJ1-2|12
ASSPPGTNYGYT
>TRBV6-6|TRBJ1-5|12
ASSEDSGDQPQH
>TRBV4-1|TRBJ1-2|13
ASSQEDRVGYGYT
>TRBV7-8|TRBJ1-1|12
ASSLGDYGIEAF
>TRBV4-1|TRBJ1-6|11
ASSPVPGSPLH
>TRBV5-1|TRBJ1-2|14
ASSMELPGTAYGYT